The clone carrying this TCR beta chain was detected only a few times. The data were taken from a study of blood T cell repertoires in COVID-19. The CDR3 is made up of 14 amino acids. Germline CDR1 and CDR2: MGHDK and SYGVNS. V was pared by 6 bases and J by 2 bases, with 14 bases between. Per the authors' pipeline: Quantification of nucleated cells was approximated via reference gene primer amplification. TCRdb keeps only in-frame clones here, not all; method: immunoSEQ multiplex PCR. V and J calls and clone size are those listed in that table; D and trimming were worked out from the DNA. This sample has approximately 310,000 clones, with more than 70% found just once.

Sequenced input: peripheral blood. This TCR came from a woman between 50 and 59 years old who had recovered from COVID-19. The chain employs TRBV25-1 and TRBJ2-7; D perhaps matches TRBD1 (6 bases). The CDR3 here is CASRTPDSPYEQYF. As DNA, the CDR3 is TGTGCCAGCAGAACTCCGGACAGTCCCTACGAGCAGTACTTC.